The present T cell receptor (beta chain) was sequenced within a study of STAT5B mutations in CD4+ large granular lymphocyte leukemia. Study-wide results and limits: No patients shared main leukemic clonotypes, though about 24% appeared at low frequency elsewhere.

The germline V gene has CDR1 MNHEY and CDR2 SVGAGI. The CDR3 extends over 12 amino acids. This clone was observed a single time. Its antigen is undetermined. The survey-level immunoSEQ assay was used. The protocol was immunoSEQ multiplex PCR, while the TCRdb copy is restricted to in-frame clones and leaves out a portion. This sample has about 30,000 clones, with roughly 77% found just once. The TCR originated in a human donor in good health. V is TRBV6-5 and J is TRBJ2-5; 7 bases fit TRBD1. The J call may be wrong; the DNA end is better matched by TRBJ2-7. The material sequenced was CD4+ T cells from blood buffy coats. CDR3 nucleotides: TGTGCCAGCATTGGCGACAGGGACGAGCAGTACTTC. This codes for CASIGDRDEQYF.